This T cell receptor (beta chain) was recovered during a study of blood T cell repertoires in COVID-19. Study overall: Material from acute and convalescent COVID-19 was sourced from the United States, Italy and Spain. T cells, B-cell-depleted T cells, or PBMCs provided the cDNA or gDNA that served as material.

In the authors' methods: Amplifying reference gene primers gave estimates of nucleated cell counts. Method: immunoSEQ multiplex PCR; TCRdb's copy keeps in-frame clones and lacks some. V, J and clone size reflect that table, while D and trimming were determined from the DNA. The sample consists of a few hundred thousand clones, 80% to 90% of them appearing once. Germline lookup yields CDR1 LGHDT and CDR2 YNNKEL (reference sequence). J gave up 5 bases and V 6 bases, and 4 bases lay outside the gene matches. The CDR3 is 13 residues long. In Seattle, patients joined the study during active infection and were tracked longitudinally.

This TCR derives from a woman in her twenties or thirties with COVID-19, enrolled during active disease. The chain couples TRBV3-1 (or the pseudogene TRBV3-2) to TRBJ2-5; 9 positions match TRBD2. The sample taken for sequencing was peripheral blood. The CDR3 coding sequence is TGTGCCAGCAGTCCGAGCGGGAGGGAGACCCAGTACTTC. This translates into CASSPSGRETQYF.